This note documents a single T cell receptor beta chain sequence. No antigen is known for it. After removal of 7 bases from V and 4 bases from J, the junction contained 4 bases not matched to a gene. The CDR3 loop spans 15 amino acids. The germline CDR1 and CDR2 sequences are MNHNS and SASEGT. These data originate in a study of cytomegalovirus exposure and HLA in healthy donors. Notes on the study in general: Available immune exposure information covered CMV serostatus only.

The PCR used 60 Vbeta and 13 Jbeta primers. The table came from immunoSEQ multiplex PCR; TCRdb's copy has only in-frame clones and leaves some out. The table shows 130,000 or so clones, with roughly 80% occurring only once. The clonotype was recovered from a male donor in good health and CMV-seronegative. The source material was PBMCs. The chain couples TRBV6-1 to TRBJ2-3, with TRBD2 matching 14 bases. CDR3 bases: TGTGCCAGCACCACGACTAGCGGGGGGGCAGATACGCAGTATTTT. This translates into CASTTTSGGADTQYF.